This T cell receptor beta chain was profiled in a study of graft-versus-host responses after intestinal transplantation. Whole-study context: Isolated intestinal, liver-intestinal, or multivisceral transplants had been given to the recipients. Recipients uniformly received anti-thymocyte globulin induction, followed by tacrolimus and steroids for about three years.

About this clone: The antigen remains unidentified.

Assay: immunoSEQ multiplex PCR; the TCRdb copy retains only in-frame clones and omits some. The profile shows 100,000 or so clones, 90% to 95% of them singletons. CDR3 length equals 14 residues. V was clipped by 5 bases and J by 0 bases, with 8 bases between them. Germline lookup yields CDR1 SGHTA and CDR2 FQGNSA. The receptor was isolated from a human donor who received an intestinal transplant. Sequencing was performed on unstimulated CD4+ T cells sorted from spleen or lymph node cells, taken before intestinal transplant. The V and J genes are TRBV7-2 and TRBJ1-3, with a weak D call TRBD1 (6 bases). For the CDR3, the DNA is TGTGCCAGCAGCCTGGACAGCTCTGGAAACACCATATATTTT. This translates into CASSLDSSGNTIYF.